These 5 T cell receptor beta chains were sequenced from one sample in a study of graft-versus-host responses after intestinal transplantation. No antigen is known for these receptors. The table came from immunoSEQ multiplex PCR; TCRdb's copy has only in-frame clones and leaves some out. Of under 100,000 clones listed, approximately 94% were seen once; the top ten hold roughly 0.18%. The source was unstimulated CD4+ T cells sorted from spleen or lymph node cells, collected before transplant. Receptor source: a human donor who was the organ donor for an intestinal transplant.

The chain is built from TRBV25-1 and TRBJ1-6; the D is unclear. The length of the CDR3 is 16 residues. Germline lookup yields CDR1 MGHDK and CDR2 SYGVNS. V was clipped by 2 bases and J by 2 bases, with 10 bases between them. CDR3 DNA sequence: TGTGCCAGCAGTGAAGGGCGGAGGGCCTATAATTCACCCCTCCACTTT. Translated: CASSEGRRAYNSPLHF.

The J gene is TRBJ1-2, the V gene TRBV27; D may be TRBD1 (6 bases). This CDR3 region has 13 residues. Germline lookup yields CDR1 MNHEY and CDR2 SMNVEV (reference sequence). V gave up 4 bases and J gave up 4 bases, with 10 bases separating them. The CDR3 DNA reads TGTGCCAGCAGTTCCAGGACAGCCTATGGCTACACCTTC. It encodes CASSSRTAYGYTF.

This clone was recorded only once. This chain uses TRBV5-1 with TRBJ2-2; TRBD1 matches 8 bases. The CDR3 extends over 14 amino acids. Germline CDR1 SGHRS, CDR2 YFSETQ. V lost 4 bases, J lost 6 bases, and 5 bases stayed unmatched. The CDR3 sequence is CASSEQGEPGELFF. The CDR3 bases are TGCGCCAGCAGCGAACAGGGGGAGCCCGGGGAGCTGTTTTTT. Using reference TRBV5-1 and TRBJ2-2 for the parts outside the CDR3, the full variable domain is KAGVTQTPRYLIKTRGQQVTLSCSPISGHRSVSWYQQTPGQGLQFLFEYFSETQRNKGNFPGRFSGRQFSNSRSEMNVSTLELGDSALYLCASSEQGEPGELFFGEGSRLTVL.

This rearrangement joins TRBV6-5 to TRBJ1-1; 11 bases match TRBD1. Per germline, CDR1 MNHEY and CDR2 SVGAGI. The CDR3 totals 14 residues. The junction had 4 bases not matched to a gene; V was cut back by 6 bases and J by 4 bases. CDR3 protein: CASSRDRGVTEAFF. DNA of the CDR3: TGTGCCAGCAGCCGGGACAGGGGGGTCACTGAAGCTTTCTTT.

The chain recombines TRBV6-1 with TRBJ2-7, with D unresolved. The CDR3 is 15 amino acids. Germline V gives CDR1 MNHNS, CDR2 SASEGT. V was clipped by 0 bases and J by 6 bases, with 15 bases between them. The CDR3 spells CASSEAVLGFPEQYF. The CDR3 nucleotides read TGTGCCAGCAGTGAAGCGGTACTGGGGTTCCCCGAGCAGTACTTC.